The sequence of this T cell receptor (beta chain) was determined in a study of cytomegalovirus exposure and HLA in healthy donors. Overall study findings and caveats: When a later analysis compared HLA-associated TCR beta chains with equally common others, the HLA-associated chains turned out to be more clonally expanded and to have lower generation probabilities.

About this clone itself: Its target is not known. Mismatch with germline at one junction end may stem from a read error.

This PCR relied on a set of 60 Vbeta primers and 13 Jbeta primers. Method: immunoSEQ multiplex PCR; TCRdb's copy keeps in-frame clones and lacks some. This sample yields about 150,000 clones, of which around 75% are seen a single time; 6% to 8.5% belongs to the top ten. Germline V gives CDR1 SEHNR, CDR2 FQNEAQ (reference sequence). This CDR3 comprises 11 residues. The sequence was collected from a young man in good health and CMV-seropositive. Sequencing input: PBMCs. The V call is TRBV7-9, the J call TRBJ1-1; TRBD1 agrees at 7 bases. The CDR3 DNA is TGTGCCAGCAGCCCCGTCACGACAGGGAGATTT. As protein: CASSPVTTGRF.